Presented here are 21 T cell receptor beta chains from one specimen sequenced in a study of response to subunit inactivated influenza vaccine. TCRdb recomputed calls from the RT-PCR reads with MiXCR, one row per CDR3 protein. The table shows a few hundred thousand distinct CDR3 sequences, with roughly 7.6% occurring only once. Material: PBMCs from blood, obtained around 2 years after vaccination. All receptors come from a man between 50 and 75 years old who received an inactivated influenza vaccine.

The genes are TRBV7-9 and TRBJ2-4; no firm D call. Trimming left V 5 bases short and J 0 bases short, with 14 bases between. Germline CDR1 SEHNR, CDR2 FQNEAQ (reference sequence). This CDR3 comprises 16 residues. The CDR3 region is CASSHAFGLAKNIQYF. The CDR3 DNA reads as TGTGCCAGCAGCCACGCCTTTGGTCTAGCCAAAAACATTCAGTACTTC.

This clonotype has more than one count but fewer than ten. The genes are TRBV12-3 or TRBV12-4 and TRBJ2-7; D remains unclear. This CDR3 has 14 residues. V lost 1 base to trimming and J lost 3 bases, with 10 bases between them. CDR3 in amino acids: CASSLGLANYEQYF. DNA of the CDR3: TGTGCCAGCAGTTTAGGTTTAGCCAACTACGAGCAGTACTTC.

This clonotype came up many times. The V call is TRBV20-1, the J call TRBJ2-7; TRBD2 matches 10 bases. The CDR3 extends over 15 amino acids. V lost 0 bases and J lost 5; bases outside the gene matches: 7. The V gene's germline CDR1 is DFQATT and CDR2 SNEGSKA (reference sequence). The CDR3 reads CSARDPRLAGDEQYF. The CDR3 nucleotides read TGCAGTGCTAGAGATCCTAGACTAGCGGGCGACGAGCAGTACTTC.

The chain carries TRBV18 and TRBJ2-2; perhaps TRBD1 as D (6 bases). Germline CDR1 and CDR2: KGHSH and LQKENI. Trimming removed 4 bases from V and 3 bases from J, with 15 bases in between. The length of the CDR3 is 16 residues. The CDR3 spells CASSRSGTPYTGELFF. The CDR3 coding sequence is TGTGCCAGCTCACGATCCGGGACACCTTACACCGGGGAGCTGTTTTTT.

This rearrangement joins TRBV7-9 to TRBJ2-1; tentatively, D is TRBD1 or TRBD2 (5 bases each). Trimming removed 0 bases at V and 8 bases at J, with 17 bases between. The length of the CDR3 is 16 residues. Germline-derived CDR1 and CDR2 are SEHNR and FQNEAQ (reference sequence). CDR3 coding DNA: TGTGCCAGCAGCTTAGCTGGGACGGGCCCCGGGTATGAGCAGTTCTTC. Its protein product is CASSLAGTGPGYEQFF.

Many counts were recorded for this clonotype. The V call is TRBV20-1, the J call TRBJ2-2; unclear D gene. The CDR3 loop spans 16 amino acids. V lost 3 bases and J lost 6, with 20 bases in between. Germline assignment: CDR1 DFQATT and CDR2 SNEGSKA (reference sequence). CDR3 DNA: TGCAGTGCTAGTCCCCCCCACCTAGTAGGAGCCGGGGAGCTGTTTTTT. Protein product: CSASPPHLVGAGELFF.

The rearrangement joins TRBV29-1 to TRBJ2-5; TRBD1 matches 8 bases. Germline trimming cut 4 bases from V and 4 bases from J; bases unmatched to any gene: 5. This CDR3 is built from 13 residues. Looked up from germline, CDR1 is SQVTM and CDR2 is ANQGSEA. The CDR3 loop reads CSVGRGRVETQYF. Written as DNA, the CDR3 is TGCAGCGTTGGCAGGGGGCGAGTAGAGACCCAGTACTTC.

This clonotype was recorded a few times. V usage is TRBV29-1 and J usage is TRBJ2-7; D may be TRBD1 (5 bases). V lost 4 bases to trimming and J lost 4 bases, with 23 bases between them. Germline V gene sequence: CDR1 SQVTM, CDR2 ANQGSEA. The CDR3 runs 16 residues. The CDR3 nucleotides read TGCAGCGTTGTGTCTTCCTTATCAAGGGGAAATTACGAGCAGTACTTC. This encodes CSVVSSLSRGNYEQYF.

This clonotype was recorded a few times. The CDR3 loop reads CATSSPGQGGGELFF. CDR3 coding DNA: TGTGCCACCAGCAGCCCGGGACAGGGGGGCGGGGAGCTGTTTTTT. The chain has TRBV15 and TRBJ2-2; TRBD1 agrees at 11 bases. This CDR3 is 15 amino acids long. The V segment lost 3 bases and the J segment 7 bases; nucleotides outside the gene matches: 4. Germline-derived CDR1 and CDR2 are LNHNV and YYDKDF (reference sequence).

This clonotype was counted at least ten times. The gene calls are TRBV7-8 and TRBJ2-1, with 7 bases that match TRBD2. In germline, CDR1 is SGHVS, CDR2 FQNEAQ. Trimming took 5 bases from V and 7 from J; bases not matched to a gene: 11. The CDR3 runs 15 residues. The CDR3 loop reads CASSHGLEGKNEQFF. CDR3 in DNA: TGTGCCAGCAGCCATGGACTAGAGGGTAAAAATGAGCAGTTCTTC.

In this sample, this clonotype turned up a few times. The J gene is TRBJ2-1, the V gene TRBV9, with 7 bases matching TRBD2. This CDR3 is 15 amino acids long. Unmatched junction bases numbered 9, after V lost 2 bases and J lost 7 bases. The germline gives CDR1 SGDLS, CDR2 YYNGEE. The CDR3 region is CASSVQRGPQNEQFF. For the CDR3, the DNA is TGTGCCAGCAGCGTTCAGCGGGGCCCCCAGAATGAGCAGTTCTTC.

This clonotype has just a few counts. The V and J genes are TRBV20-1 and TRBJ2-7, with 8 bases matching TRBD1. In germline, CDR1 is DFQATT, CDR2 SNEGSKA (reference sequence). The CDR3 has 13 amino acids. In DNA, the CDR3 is TGCAGCCATAGGACAGGGAGCTCCTACGAGCAGTACTTC. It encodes CSHRTGSSYEQYF.

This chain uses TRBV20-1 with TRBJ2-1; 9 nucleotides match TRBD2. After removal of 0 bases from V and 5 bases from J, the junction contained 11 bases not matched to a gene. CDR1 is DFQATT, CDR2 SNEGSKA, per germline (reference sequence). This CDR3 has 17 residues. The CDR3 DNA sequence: TGCAGTGCTAGAGACCTAAGGCTAGCGGGGTTAAACAATGAGCAGTTCTTC. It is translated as CSARDLRLAGLNNEQFF.

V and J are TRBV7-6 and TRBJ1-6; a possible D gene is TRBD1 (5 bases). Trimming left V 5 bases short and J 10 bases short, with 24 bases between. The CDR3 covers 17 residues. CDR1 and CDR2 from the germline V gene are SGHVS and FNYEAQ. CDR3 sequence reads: CASSPYGRGRRASPLHF. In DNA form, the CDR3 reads TGTGCCAGCAGCCCATACGGACGGGGACGGCGAGCGTCACCCCTCCACTTT.

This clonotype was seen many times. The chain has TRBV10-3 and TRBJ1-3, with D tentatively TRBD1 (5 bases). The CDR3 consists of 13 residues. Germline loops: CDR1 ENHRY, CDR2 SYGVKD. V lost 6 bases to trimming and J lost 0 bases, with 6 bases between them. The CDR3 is CAIRDNSGNTIYF. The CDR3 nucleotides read TGTGCCATCAGGGACAACTCTGGAAACACCATATATTTT.

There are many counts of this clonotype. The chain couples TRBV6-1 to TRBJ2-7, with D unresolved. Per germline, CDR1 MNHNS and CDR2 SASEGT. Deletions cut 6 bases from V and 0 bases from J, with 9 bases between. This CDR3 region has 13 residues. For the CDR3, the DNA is TGTGCCAGCAGAACTGGGATCTCCTACGAGCAGTACTTC. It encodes CASRTGISYEQYF.

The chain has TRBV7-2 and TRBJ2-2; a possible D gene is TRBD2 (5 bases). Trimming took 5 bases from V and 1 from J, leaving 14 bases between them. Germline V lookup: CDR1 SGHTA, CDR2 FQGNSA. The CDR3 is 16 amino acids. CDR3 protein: CASSRQARENTGELFF. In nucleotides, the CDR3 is TGTGCCAGCAGCCGGCAAGCCCGGGAGAACACCGGGGAGCTGTTTTTT.

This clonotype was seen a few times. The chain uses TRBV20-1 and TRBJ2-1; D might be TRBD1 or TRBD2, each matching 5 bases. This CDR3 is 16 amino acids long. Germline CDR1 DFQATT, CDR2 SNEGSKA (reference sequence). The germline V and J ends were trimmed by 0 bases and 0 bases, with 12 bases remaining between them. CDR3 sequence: CSARDLRDGSYNEQFF. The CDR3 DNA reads TGCAGTGCTAGAGATCTACGGGACGGCTCCTACAATGAGCAGTTCTTC.

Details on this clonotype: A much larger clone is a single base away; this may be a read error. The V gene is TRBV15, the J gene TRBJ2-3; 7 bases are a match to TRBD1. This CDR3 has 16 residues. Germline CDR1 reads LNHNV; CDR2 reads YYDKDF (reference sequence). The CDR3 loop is CSTSRTIDRVTDTQYF. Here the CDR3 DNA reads TGTTCCACCAGCAGAACCATAGACAGGGTCACAGATACGCAGTATTTT.

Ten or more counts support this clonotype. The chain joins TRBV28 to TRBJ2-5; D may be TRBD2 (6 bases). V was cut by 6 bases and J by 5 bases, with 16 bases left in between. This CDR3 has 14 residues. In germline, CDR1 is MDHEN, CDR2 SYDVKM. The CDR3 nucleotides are TGTGCCAGCAGCCGCTCGTCCAGCGGGGAGACCCAGTACTTC. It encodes CASSRSSSGETQYF.

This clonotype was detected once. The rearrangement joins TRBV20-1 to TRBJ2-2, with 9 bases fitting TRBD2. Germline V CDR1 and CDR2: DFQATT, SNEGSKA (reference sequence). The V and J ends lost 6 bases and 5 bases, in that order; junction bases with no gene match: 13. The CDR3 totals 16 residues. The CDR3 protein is CSASRRGREGTGELFF. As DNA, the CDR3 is TGCAGTGCCTCTCGGCGCGGGAGGGAGGGGACCGGGGAGCTGTTTTTT.